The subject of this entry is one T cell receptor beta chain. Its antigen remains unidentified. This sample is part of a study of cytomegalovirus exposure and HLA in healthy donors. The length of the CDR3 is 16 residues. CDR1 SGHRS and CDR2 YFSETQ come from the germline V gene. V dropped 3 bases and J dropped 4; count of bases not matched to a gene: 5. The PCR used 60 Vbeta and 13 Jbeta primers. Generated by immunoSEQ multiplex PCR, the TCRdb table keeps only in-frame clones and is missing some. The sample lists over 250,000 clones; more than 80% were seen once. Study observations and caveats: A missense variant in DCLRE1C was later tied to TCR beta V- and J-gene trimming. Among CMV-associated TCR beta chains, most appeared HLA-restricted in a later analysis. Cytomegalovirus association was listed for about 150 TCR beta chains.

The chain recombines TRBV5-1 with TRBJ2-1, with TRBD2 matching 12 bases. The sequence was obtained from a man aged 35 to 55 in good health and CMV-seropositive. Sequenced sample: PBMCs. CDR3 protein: CASSYGTSGPYNEQFF. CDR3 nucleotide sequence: TGCGCCAGCAGCTATGGGACTAGCGGGCCTTACAATGAGCAGTTCTTC.